Shown below are 25 T cell receptor beta chains from a single sample sequenced in a study of shared clonotypes between healthy human individuals. Repertoires were generated with immunoSEQ multiplex PCR, while TCRdb's copy carries only in-frame clones and drops some. The repertoire includes roughly 570,000 clones, roughly 98% of them detected once, and approximately 0.33% sits in the top ten. CD8 cells regarded as naive lacked CD45RO, were positively chosen for CCR7, and omitted terminally differentiated effector memory CD45RA+ cells. What was sequenced was naive CD8+ T cells sorted from blood. The source of these receptors is a man aged 25 to 40 in good health.

The CDR3 sequence is CASSEPGQMNEAFF. DNA of the CDR3: TGTGCCAGCAGTGAACCGGGACAGATGAATGAAGCTTTCTTT. This chain links TRBV2 with TRBJ1-1; 7 nucleotides match TRBD1. The V gene's germline CDR1 is SNHLY and CDR2 FYNNEI. The CDR3 length is 14 residues. Trimming cost V 2 bases and J 7 bases; bases outside gene matches: 7.

The V gene is TRBV29-1, the J gene TRBJ2-7; 8 bases line up with TRBD1. The CDR3 length is 15 residues. After removal of 1 base from V and 0 bases from J, the junction contained 5 bases not matched to a gene. Germline assignment: CDR1 SQVTM and CDR2 ANQGSEA. The CDR3, as DNA: TGCAGCGTTGAAGGACAGGGGTCCGGCTCCTACGAGCAGTACTTC. This sequence encodes CSVEGQGSGSYEQYF.

The genes are TRBV6-6 and TRBJ1-1, with 7 bases aligning to TRBD1. CDR1 and CDR2 (germline): MNHNY, SVGAGI (reference sequence). The CDR3 spans 15 residues. With 0 bases clipped from V and 5 bases from J, the junction kept 6 bases outside the gene matches. CDR3 sequence (DNA): TGTGCCAGCAGTTACTCGCGACAGGGACGGACTGAAGCTTTCTTT. Amino acid sequence: CASSYSRQGRTEAFF.

The rearrangement uses TRBV7-8 and TRBJ1-2, with TRBD1 identical over 7 bases. Germline assignment: CDR1 SGHVS and CDR2 FQNEAQ. V dropped 5 bases and J dropped 5; count of bases not matched to a gene: 8. CDR3 length: 14 residues. Written as DNA, the CDR3 is TGTGCCAGCAGCCCGGGACAGAATGCGTATGGCTACACCTTC. It is translated as CASSPGQNAYGYTF.

This chain connects TRBV5-1 to TRBJ1-5, with D perhaps matching TRBD1 (5 bases). The germline CDR1 and CDR2 sequences are SGHRS and YFSETQ. The CDR3 has 15 amino acids. Trimming removed 8 bases at V and 4 bases at J, with 19 bases between. DNA for the CDR3: TGCGCCAGGATGTGGGGACGCTTTCCAAATCAGCCCCAGCATTTT. Amino acids: CARMWGRFPNQPQHF.

The V gene is TRBV6-5, the J gene TRBJ2-3; D is undetermined. Germline CDR1 and CDR2: MNHEY and SVGAGI. Trimming took 2 bases from V and 6 from J, leaving 3 bases between them. The CDR3 extends over 11 amino acids. This CDR3 is CASSYGDTQYF. DNA of the CDR3: TGTGCCAGCAGTTACGGTGATACGCAGTATTTT.

The chain links TRBV6-1 to TRBJ2-1, with 10 bases identical to TRBD1. V dropped 4 bases and J dropped 1; count of bases not matched to a gene: 13. The CDR3 consists of 19 residues. The germline V gene encodes CDR1 MNHNS and CDR2 SASEGT. The CDR3 sequence: CASSATGGAGSGSYNEQFF. In nucleotides, the CDR3 is TGTGCCAGCAGTGCGACAGGGGGCGCCGGTAGCGGATCCTACAATGAGCAGTTCTTC.

V is TRBV7-9 and J is TRBJ2-5; 8 bases align to TRBD1. Germline lookup yields CDR1 SEHNR and CDR2 FQNEAQ (reference sequence). The CDR3 loop spans 13 amino acids. Trimming took 7 bases from V and 3 from J; bases not matched to a gene: 4. CDR3 bases: TGTGCCAGCACCGAGGACAGGGAAGAGACCCAGTACTTC. This codes for CASTEDREETQYF.

The V call is TRBV5-5, the J call TRBJ1-5, with 11 bases lining up with TRBD1. This CDR3 region has 14 residues. The V and J ends lost 3 bases and 7 bases, in that order; junction bases with no gene match: 3. The germline gives CDR1 SGHKS, CDR2 YYEKEE (reference sequence). CDR3 in DNA: TGTGCCAGCAGCTGGGGACAGGGGGTACAGCCCCAGCATTTT. Translated: CASSWGQGVQPQHF. The full variable domain, its missing parts supplied by reference TRBV5-5 and TRBJ1-5, is DAGVTQSPTHLIKTRGQQVTLRCSPISGHKSVSWYQQVLGQGPQFIFQYYEKEERGRGNFPDRFSARQFPNYSSELNVNALLLGDSALYLCASSWGQGVQPQHFGDGTRLSIL.

CDR3 sequence reads: CASSHRTSGSVEQYF. Here the CDR3 DNA reads TGCGCCAGCAGCCACCGGACTAGCGGGAGTGTCGAGCAGTACTTC. The chain links TRBV4-1 to TRBJ2-7, with TRBD2 matching over 13 bases. The CDR3 extends over 15 amino acids. Germline CDR1 and CDR2: MGHRA and YSYEKL. J was trimmed by 6 bases and V by 3 bases; bases with no gene match: 5.

V is TRBV30 and J is TRBJ1-5, with TRBD1 identical over 7 bases. This CDR3 has 15 amino acids. Looked up from germline, CDR1 is GTSNPN and CDR2 is SVGIG (reference sequence). Unmatched junction bases numbered 6, after V lost 0 bases and J lost 4 bases. Here the CDR3 DNA reads TGTGCCTGGAGTGTAACCAGGGGGAAGAATCAGCCCCAGCATTTT. This gives the protein CAWSVTRGKNQPQHF.

The V call is TRBV28, the J call TRBJ2-7; 8 positions agree with TRBD2. CDR3 size: 14 residues. Germline V gives CDR1 MDHEN, CDR2 SYDVKM. The V gene end was trimmed by 3 bases and the J gene end by 6 bases; junction bases not matched to a gene: 7. The CDR3 region is CASSFPAGVGEQYF. The CDR3 coding sequence is TGTGCCAGCAGTTTCCCAGCGGGGGTCGGCGAGCAGTACTTC. The complete variable domain, with remaining parts taken from reference TRBV28 and TRBJ2-7, reads DVKVTQSSRYLVKRTGEKVFLECVQDMDHENMFWYRQDPGLGLRLIYFSYDVKMKEKGDIPEGYSVSREKKERFSLILESASTNQTSMYLCASSFPAGVGEQYFGPGTRLTVT.

This clone was picked up one time. The chain carries TRBV29-1 and TRBJ2-1; D ambiguous. Germline V gene data show CDR1 as SQVTM and CDR2 as ANQGSEA. The CDR3 covers 12 residues. V gave up 6 bases and J gave up 4 bases, with 10 bases separating them. The CDR3 is CSVPFGYNEQFF. In nucleotides, the CDR3 is TGCAGCGTCCCATTCGGGTACAATGAGCAGTTCTTC.

Points on this clone: The sample carries other DNA sequences with the same CDR3. CDR3 residues: CASSLGPGELFF. The DNA for the CDR3 is TGTGCCAGCAGTTTAGGTCCCGGGGAGCTGTTTTTT. The rearrangement uses TRBV28 and TRBJ2-2; D gene ambiguous. With 2 bases removed from V and 6 bases from J, the gap between germline ends came to 4 bases. Germline CDR1 reads MDHEN; CDR2 reads SYDVKM. The CDR3 is 12 amino acids. The whole variable domain, remainder taken from reference TRBV28 and TRBJ2-2, is DVKVTQSSRYLVKRTGEKVFLECVQDMDHENMFWYRQDPGLGLRLIYFSYDVKMKEKGDIPEGYSVSREKKERFSLILESASTNQTSMYLCASSLGPGELFFGEGSRLTVL.

The chain couples TRBV29-1 to TRBJ2-2; perhaps TRBD2 as D (5 bases). V dropped 0 bases and J dropped 5 bases, with 16 bases sitting between them. CDR3 length: 16 residues. Germline CDR1 SQVTM, CDR2 ANQGSEA. Here the CDR3 reads CSVEDPFDYTTGELFF. In nucleotides, the CDR3 is TGCAGCGTTGAAGATCCTTTCGACTACACAACCGGGGAGCTGTTTTTT.

This clone was seen once. The CDR3 sequence: CASSEYIEGYEQYF. CDR3 bases: TGCGCCAGCAGTGAATATATCGAAGGGTACGAGCAGTACTTC. The genes are TRBV10-1 and TRBJ2-7, with unresolved D. Germline assignment: CDR1 WNHNN and CDR2 SYGVQD (reference sequence). Trimming took off 3 bases at V and 4 bases at J, with 13 bases between the two ends. The CDR3 consists of 14 residues.

CDR3 in DNA: TGTGCCAGCAGTTCGGCCTGGGGGACATCAGGGGGCTACACCTTC. Translating it yields CASSSAWGTSGGYTF. V and J are TRBV7-9 and TRBJ1-2; weak D call: TRBD1 (6 bases). CDR1 is SEHNR and CDR2 is FQNEAQ in the germline V gene (reference sequence). Deletions cut 6 bases from V and 8 bases from J, with 22 bases between. The length of the CDR3 is 15 residues.

J is TRBJ2-7 and V is TRBV14, with 12 bases that match TRBD2. The CDR3 contains 16 residues. V trimming: 3 bases; J trimming: 3 bases; junction bases outside the gene matches: 6. Germline CDR1 SGHDN, CDR2 FVKESK. Here the CDR3 reads CASSQDGLAGFYEQYF. For the CDR3, the DNA is TGTGCCAGCAGCCAGGATGGACTAGCGGGATTCTACGAGCAGTACTTC.

This sequence joins TRBV9 and TRBJ2-7; D is perhaps TRBD1 (6 bases). V lost 6 bases and J lost 2, with 18 bases in between. The CDR3 totals 15 residues. Per the germline V gene, CDR1 is SGDLS and CDR2 is YYNGEE. The CDR3 region is CASNPDRCETYEQYF. Here the CDR3 DNA reads TGTGCCAGCAACCCCGACAGGTGTGAGACCTACGAGCAGTACTTC.

The chain couples TRBV7-9 to TRBJ2-1, with TRBD2 identical over 9 bases. The trim removed 5 bases at V and 2 bases at J, leaving 7 bases unmatched. CDR1 SEHNR and CDR2 FQNEAQ come from the germline V gene (reference sequence). CDR3 length: 16 amino acids. CDR3 nucleotides: TGTGCCAGCAGCCCGGAGGGCGGGAGGGCCTACAATGAGCAGTTCTTC. This codes for CASSPEGGRAYNEQFF.

The chain uses TRBV6-6 and TRBJ2-7, with D maybe TRBD1 (5 bases). This CDR3 is 14 amino acids long. From germline, CDR1 is MNHNY and CDR2 SVGAGI (reference sequence). V lost 3 bases and J 2 bases, leaving 11 bases between the germline ends. The CDR3 loop reads CASSYGHLTYEQYF. The CDR3 region has the DNA TGTGCCAGCAGTTATGGACATCTAACCTACGAGCAGTACTTC.

V is TRBV7-9 and J is TRBJ1-1, with 7 bases aligning to TRBD1. CDR1 and CDR2 from the germline V gene are SEHNR and FQNEAQ (reference sequence). The CDR3 extends over 15 amino acids. With V trimmed by 4 bases and J by 0 bases, 5 bases remained unmatched. CDR3 sequence: CASSSNTGVNTEAFF. The CDR3 coding sequence is TGTGCCAGCAGCTCAAATACAGGGGTGAACACTGAAGCTTTCTTT.

CDR3 sequence (DNA): TGCGCCAGCAGCCAAGACCAGCAGACTACCCGGGAGCTGTTTTTT. Its protein product is CASSQDQQTTRELFF. The chain uses TRBV4-1 and TRBJ2-2; tentatively, D is TRBD2 (5 bases). V gave up 0 bases and J gave up 9 bases, with 14 bases separating them. This CDR3 region has 15 residues. Germline V gene lookup returns CDR1 MGHRA and CDR2 YSYEKL.

The chain couples TRBV4-2 to TRBJ2-1, with D perhaps matching TRBD1 (6 bases). Looked up from germline, CDR1 is LGHNA and CDR2 is YNFKEQ. CDR3 length: 12 residues. Trimming took off 0 bases at V and 9 bases at J, with 6 bases between the two ends. The CDR3, as DNA: TGTGCCAGCAGCCAAGAGGGGGCTGAGCAGTTCTTC. Amino acids: CASSQEGAEQFF.

The DNA for the CDR3 is TGTGCCAGCAGTCGACGGGGCAATCAGCCCCAGCATTTT. Translating gives CASSRRGNQPQHF. The J gene is TRBJ1-5, the V gene TRBV27, with D hard to call. Germline assignment: CDR1 MNHEY and CDR2 SMNVEV (reference sequence). The length of the CDR3 is 13 residues. Trimming pared 5 bases from V and 2 bases from J, leaving 7 bases between.